The T cell receptor (beta chain) under discussion was sequenced for a study of cytomegalovirus exposure and HLA in healthy donors. The study, taken as a whole, reports: In terms of immune exposure information, only CMV serostatus was available.

This PCR relied on a set of 60 Vbeta primers and 13 Jbeta primers. Per the study methods: The authors later counted roughly 76 million unique TCR beta chains, roughly 10 million of them shared. Sequencing was performed with immunoSEQ multiplex PCR; in TCRdb, only in-frame clones are kept and a portion is missing. V, J and clone size are those of that table, while D and trimming were read from the DNA. The data show some 99,000 clones, less than 80% seen once. Concerning this clone itself: Its antigen is unidentified.

Sequencing used PBMCs. The receptor's source is a woman in her 50s in good health and CMV-seropositive.

CDR3 bases: TGTGCCAGCAGCTTCGGGACTAGCGGAGATACGCAGTATTTT. Its translation is CASSFGTSGDTQYF. This chain links TRBV7-2 with TRBJ2-3; 11 bases match TRBD2. This CDR3 is built from 14 residues. V shed 3 bases, J shed 5 bases, and the junction held 1 base outside the gene matches. Germline V CDR1 and CDR2: SGHTA, FQGNSA.